This T cell receptor (beta chain) was recorded in a study of control samples from healthy donors and cancer patients. Unmatched junction bases numbered 7, after V lost 0 bases and J lost 6 bases. The germline V gene encodes CDR1 MNHNS and CDR2 SASEGT. The CDR3 loop spans 16 amino acids. This clone is classed as medium-sized (0.01 to 0.1%). Sequenced by immunoSEQ multiplex PCR; TCRdb stores in-frame clones only, minus some. The sample consists of about 98,000 clones, roughly 94% of them appearing once. The receptor was derived from a woman younger than 30 in good health. The material sequenced was blood. The chain links TRBV6-1 to TRBJ1-5; 8 bases match TRBD1. The CDR3 DNA sequence: TGTGCCAGCAGTGAAGCGCAGGGGGCTGGAGGTCAGCCCCAGCATTTT. Protein: CASSEAQGAGGQPQHF.